This TCR beta chain stems from a study of CD8 T cells in ankylosing spondylitis. The germline V gene has CDR1 DFQATT and CDR2 SNEGSKA (reference sequence). V trimming: 6 bases; J trimming: 7 bases; junction bases outside the gene matches: 8. This CDR3 is 14 amino acids long. 5'-RACE, quantitative and with molecular barcodes, yielded the TCR beta libraries. TCRdb reprocessed the 5' RACE reads with MiXCR, giving one entry per CDR3 protein. The profile shows about 170,000 distinct CDR3 sequences, about 17% of them singletons. This clonotype has at least ten counts. What it binds is unknown. General study results and limits: Clones linked to the disease showed a CD8+ phenotype. They occurred at relatively low frequencies in peripheral blood. Characteristic, it appeared, of ankylosing spondylitis blood was a TCR beta motif of eight highly homologous variants.

This clonotype was obtained from a male donor with ankylosing spondylitis or in good health (not recorded which). The V gene is TRBV20-1, the J gene TRBJ2-2; 10 bases match TRBD2. The specimen sequenced was blood, either unsorted or a sorted T cell fraction (not recorded which). CDR3 residues: CSAEREGRDGELFF. As DNA, the CDR3 is TGCAGTGCCGAGCGGGAGGGCCGGGACGGGGAGCTGTTTTTT.